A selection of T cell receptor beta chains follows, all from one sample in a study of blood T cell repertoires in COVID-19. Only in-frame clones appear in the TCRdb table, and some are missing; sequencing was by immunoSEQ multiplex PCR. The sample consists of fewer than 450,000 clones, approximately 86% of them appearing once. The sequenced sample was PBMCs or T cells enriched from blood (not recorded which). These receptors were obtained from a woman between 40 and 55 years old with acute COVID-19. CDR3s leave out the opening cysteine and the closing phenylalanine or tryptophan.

ASSLIARGAF | TRBJ1-1 | 10 | TRBV12-3/TRBV12-4
ASNRDRVGNEQF | TRBJ2-1 | 12 | TRBV2
SVARDRIYGYT | TRBJ1-2 | 11 | TRBV29-1
ASSRDRGTQPQH | TRBJ1-5 | 12 | TRBV5-1
ASDRGPTDTQY | TRBJ2-3 | 11 | TRBV2
ASQAGGRDGYT | TRBJ1-2 | 11 | TRBV9
ASSPSVGREARGYT | TRBJ1-2 | 14 | TRBV3-1/TRBV3-2
ASSVDRVTEAF | TRBJ1-1 | 11 | TRBV9
ASSPKPGLAGSNEQF | TRBJ2-1 | 15 | TRBV2
ASSVIPGQGGEKLF | TRBJ1-4 | 14 | TRBV19
ASRLWEQGAPGYT | TRBJ1-2 | 13 | TRBV12-2
ASSIDRGATEAF | TRBJ1-1 | 12 | TRBV19
ASTEGYEQY | TRBJ2-7 | 9 | TRBV2
ASSPRRTDSYEQY | TRBJ2-7 | 13 | TRBV6-5
AVTQGRGNTIY | TRBJ1-3 | 11 | TRBV7-6
ASSRGGPGELF | TRBJ2-2 | 11 | TRBV5-4
ATRKGLASEQF | TRBJ2-1 | 11 | TRBV19
ASSSVRGGRETQY | TRBJ2-5 | 13 | TRBV11-2
AWSPGFTRNQPQH | TRBJ1-5 | 13 | TRBV30
ASSLAVHRDGYT | TRBJ1-2 | 12 | TRBV7-2
ASSVRSSGGPYNEQF | TRBJ2-1 | 15 | TRBV9
ASSPGLQDTQY | TRBJ2-3 | 11 | TRBV5-6
ASSQEVRGNGEKLF | TRBJ1-4 | 14 | TRBV4-1
ASGTSGEADTQY | TRBJ2-3 | 12 | TRBV12-5
ASSDRTNTGELF | TRBJ2-2 | 12 | TRBV2
ATSNRTGPLYGYT | TRBJ1-2 | 13 | TRBV15
ASSVGTENSNQPQH | TRBJ1-5 | 14 | TRBV9
ASSLEGALGELF | TRBJ2-2 | 12 | TRBV5-1
ASSLRGTGGYNEQF | TRBJ2-1 | 14 | TRBV11-3
ASSVGGRANTGELF | TRBJ2-2 | 14 | TRBV9
ASSWTAFNANTGELF | TRBJ2-2 | 15 | TRBV5-1
AISSHQTGAHYGYT | TRBJ1-2 | 14 | TRBV10-3